This T cell receptor beta chain was recorded in a study of blood T cell repertoires in COVID-19. Study-level information: The samples span acute and convalescent COVID-19 from the United States, Italy and Spain. PBMCs, B-cell-depleted T cells, or T cells were the source of the cDNA or gDNA that made up the material.

Original analysis: Quantification of nucleated cells was approximated via reference gene primer amplification. Libraries were prepared by immunoSEQ multiplex PCR; TCRdb keeps only in-frame clonotypes and omits some of them. V, J and clone size were drawn from that table, and D and trimming were deduced from the DNA. The repertoire holds about 310,000 clones, around 87% seen once, with around 7.8% in the top ten. The V end was cut by 4 bases, the J end by 7 bases, with 14 bases between. The CDR3 is made up of 13 amino acids. The rearrangement uses TRBV5-3 and TRBJ1-1; D possibly corresponds to TRBD1 (6 bases). TRBV5-3 is an ORF, and what it does is uncertain. Sequenced sample: peripheral blood. This receptor was taken from a woman in her forties or fifties who had recovered from COVID-19. The CDR3 protein is CARSADSPNEAFF. CDR3 bases: TGTGCCAGAAGCGCGGACAGCCCGAATGAAGCTTTCTTT.